This T cell receptor beta chain came from a study of cytomegalovirus exposure and HLA in healthy donors (dated 2017 in TCRdb). Regarding the complete study: An earlier analysis of approximately 640 of the donors reported 250 to 300 Gb of sequence data and 117 million unique TCR beta sequences from 150 million to 200 million T cells. The aim of the study was to test whether cataloging public T cell receptors could identify signatures of past pathogen exposure. Rather than using new phenotypic data, the later analysis identified candidate immune exposures from TCR beta sequences and from how often those sequences occurred across donors. Both class I and class II loci were covered by HLA typing, at four-digit resolution. Of the roughly 420 genotyped donors, 75% to 85% were placed in the genetic ancestry cluster associated with self-reported Caucasian donors. Every discovery cohort repertoire had been produced on one sequencing platform. A later genetic analysis used genome-wide SNP genotypes for about 60% of the roughly 670 donors, treating that subset as a discovery cohort. An early release that covered several hundred HLA-typed donors contained about 300 gigabases of sequencing data and 75 million to 100 million unique TCR sequences. About 5 DR-DQ haplotypes were handled as single units for association and clustering, since linkage in the cohort was strong. An earlier analysis of about 600 of the donors used high-throughput TCR beta sequencing to judge whether each TCR beta V gene segment behaved as functional or pseudogenic. Donor age, sex, ethnicity and CMV serostatus were collected together with the repertoire data. On average, around 240,000 unique TCR beta nucleotide sequences were sequenced per donor among roughly 430 genotyped donors of the cohort, with roughly 18% of those sequences being non-productive. Besides the first cohort of approximately 670 subjects, a separate validation cohort made up of over 95 different subjects was used. The number of donors typed differed by locus, with roughly 620-630 for A, B, C, DRB1 and DQB1, about 500 for DQA1, 600 to 610 for DPA1, and some 450 for DPB1. The study combined high-throughput TCR immunosequencing, statistical association of individual TCRs with disease status, and machine learning to predict cytomegalovirus infection status. The study used immunosequencing to profile the T cell repertoires of more than 650 subjects and linked those repertoires to cytomegalovirus serostatus. To study patterns of TCR occurrence, a later analysis re-analyzed previously published TCR beta repertoires from 500 to 850 donors and added high-resolution HLA genotyping. The research as a whole found: Linkage disequilibrium might explain the correlated functional status among segregating V segments, but an unknown experimental factor could not be excluded. According to the authors, the approach could potentially be generalized to other disease states and immunological phenotypes. The earlier analysis of about 600 of the donors excluded roughly 16 rarely observed V segments, including chromosome 9 orphons, because counts were too low. Cytomegalovirus status was reported to be diagnosed by the classifier with high specificity and sensitivity in both the original and validation cohorts. Across donors, most TCR sequences were observed very rarely, whereas some public TCRs were present in many individuals. Some IMGT-functional V segments, including TRBV6-2 and TRBV6-3, could not be distinguished by the 87-base-pair reads and were therefore excluded. A further reported finding was that TCR beta sequences accurately predicted the HLA-A and HLA-B alleles for most subjects in the first cohort. A later analysis associated roughly 17,000 TCR beta sequences with specific HLA alleles at a false discovery rate of 0.05. In a later analysis, HLA-associated TCR beta chains showed more clonal expansion and lower generation probabilities than non-associated chains that were equally common. A few of the identified cytomegalovirus-associated TCR beta chains were confirmed in vitro to be specific for cytomegalovirus antigens. In a later analysis, most CMV-associated TCR beta chains were found to appear HLA-restricted, with HLA associations seemingly driven largely by CMV exposure. The study gave a list of 150 to 200 TCR beta chains associated with cytomegalovirus. Assigning TCR associations to individual alleles was difficult when HLA alleles, especially DR and DQ, strongly co-occurred. An association between a missense DCLRE1C variant and V-gene and J-gene trimming of TCR beta chains was found in a later genetic analysis and replicated in an independent cohort. A later analysis found that TCR association rates varied across HLA loci, with DRB1 alleles showing the most associated TCRs and HLA-C alleles the fewest. Because HLA typing was missing for some donors at each locus, association tests included only the typed subset. In a later analysis, several top co-occurrence clusters were reported to appear linked to parvovirus B19, influenza, CMV and Epstein-Barr virus. A cluster of highly shared sequence variants was judged likely to be a technical artifact of the sequencing pipeline. In an earlier analysis of fewer than 750 of the donors, most TCR beta V segments were observed in productive rearrangements about 87% or about 30% of the time, broadly matching IMGT annotations. Immune exposure information for the cohort was limited to CMV serostatus. Only TCR beta chains were sequenced in this cohort, and the absence of alpha or paired-chain data limited detectable features. The presence/absence analyses assumed that sequencing depth was roughly uniform across donors, and that assumption may not be true. In a later genetic analysis, fewer N-insertions in productive TCRs were reported among donors in an Asian-associated ancestry cluster than the roughly 700-donor mean.

The cohort was made up of hundreds of healthy bone marrow donors. Cohort members were all nominally healthy when sampled, although unrecorded immune exposures were likely present. The donor was CMV seronegative and belonged to the group of roughly 330 seronegative cohort members. Every donor gave a peripheral blood sample, and the peripheral blood mononuclear cells from that sample were used for TCR beta sequencing. Genomic DNA was extracted from the blood cell samples with the Qiagen DNeasy Blood Extraction Kit. For this clone: What antigen it recognizes has not been identified. There are no base qualities to consult, and no much larger clone falls within one base.

Library preparation used the immunoSEQ multiplex PCR assay. The multiplex PCR relied on a mix of 60 forward primers for TCR Vbeta segments and 13 reverse primers for TCR Jbeta segments. The CDR3 region of rearranged TCR beta genes was amplified from genomic DNA by a multiplex PCR assay. On the Illumina HiSeq System, the amplified TCR beta libraries were sequenced as 87-base-pair reads. As for how the authors treated the data: Across the 666 repertoires, a later analysis counted approximately 83 million unique TCR beta chains, some 11 million of which were shared by at least two donors. A nearest-neighbor algorithm error-corrected the raw reads and collapsed the reads into unique sequences, merging closely related sequences to remove PCR and sequencing errors. Alignment of CDR3 sequences to IMGT reference sequences was used to assign V, D and J gene segments. For a sequence to be retained, a match of at least six nucleotides to both a V gene segment and a J gene segment was required. Rearrangements were called productive when the CDR3 lacked stop codons and stayed in frame with V and J; all others were non-productive. Following IMGT convention, CDR3 was defined as the stretch from the second conserved V-encoded cysteine to the conserved J-encoded phenylalanine. The earlier analysis of about 530 of the donors excluded any sequence lacking an unambiguous match to a single V gene segment. An earlier analysis of approximately 590 of the donors called V segments functional above 56.7% productive rearrangements and segregating when the between-donor standard deviation exceeded 5%. A statistical classification framework was built for diagnosing cytomegalovirus status from the catalog of TCR beta chain sequences. In a later analysis, V and J genes were assigned by comparing TCR nucleotide sequences against IMGT/GENE-DB human TR gene sequences. A later analysis assigned CDR3 sequences and most-parsimonious VDJ recombination scenarios with the TCRdist pipeline. In a later analysis, every TCR beta chain was defined by the combination of its CDR3 amino acid sequence and its V-gene family, and reads without a unique V-gene family were dropped. To address suspected cross-contamination and a sequencing artifact, a later analysis removed roughly 640 highly shared, low-generation-probability nucleotide sequences. In a later analysis, a clonal expansion index was calculated for each public chain from normalized within-repertoire ranks of inferred template counts. A later analysis computed generation probabilities with a VDJ recombination model fitted to out-of-frame rearrangements, and checked the results against IGoR. In a later analysis, TCR-TCR, TCR-HLA and TCR-CMV co-occurrence was scored with hypergeometric tests, and a repertoire-size bias correction was applied to TCR pairs. In a later analysis, false discovery rates were estimated by permuting HLA or CMV assignments 20 times. In a later analysis, co-occurring TCRs were grouped with DBSCAN, and TCRdist sequence similarity was added when clustering was performed within HLA-allele-positive subsets. Co-occurrence clustering excluded repertoires with fewer than 30,000 or more than 120,000 public chains, plus five with anomalous nucleotide sharing. The table was pulled from immuneACCESS by TCRdb, which kept in-frame rearrangements only. Such tables lose some clones; where checked, under half of the loss comes from unresolved V genes, and the rest has no known cause. V and J calls and clone size follow that table, whereas D and trimming were derived from the DNA. The sample table shows 150,000 to 200,000 clones, and approximately 84% are seen once. Over 0.2% of the sample is taken by the ten largest.

The germline V end is reduced by 9 bases and the J end by 3 bases; junction bases left unmatched: 3. From the cysteine through the phenylalanine, the CDR3 covers 12 amino acids. The entry retains the CDR3 DNA only, 36 bases that are in frame from base 1. Based on the germline V gene (reference sequence), the CDR1 and CDR2 sequences are MNHEY and SMNVEV. Specimen: PBMCs. The V and J genes are TRBV27 and TRBJ2-5; the junction holds 8 bases that match TRBD1. The sequence was collected from a girl less than two years old in good health and CMV-seronegative. The sequenced DNA is TGTGCCAGACCGACAGGGGAAGAGACCCAGTACTTC. The resulting protein is CARPTGEETQYF.